This T cell receptor beta chain came from a study of regulatory T cells in long-lasting Graves disease. Construction of TCR beta libraries relied on iRepertoire HTBI primers and on Arm-PCR targeting CDR3 regions. TCRdb re-called the multiplex PCR reads with MiXCR, one entry per CDR3 protein. Of 250,000 to 400,000 distinct CDR3 sequences listed, over 15% are singletons. This clonotype was seen repeatedly, ten times or more. The antigen is not known. The V gene's germline CDR1 is SGHNT and CDR2 YENEEA. This CDR3 spans 16 amino acids. V lost 1 base to trimming and J lost 3 bases; unmatched junction nucleotides: 6. Overall study findings and caveats: Accuracy might have suffered from few samples.

Sample time point: newly diagnosed GD, antithyroid drugs for less than 3 months. PBMCs were the source of the RNA used for TCR sequencing. This sequence was found in a female donor with Graves disease. The starting material was peripheral blood mononuclear cells (PBMCs), obtained at new diagnosis, from a patient treated with antithyroid drugs. The rearrangement joins TRBV11-3 to TRBJ2-1, with 7 bases aligning to TRBD2. CDR3 sequence: CASSLGGGRGYNEQFF. CDR3 nucleotide sequence: TGTGCCAGCAGCTTAGGGGGCGGGAGAGGCTACAATGAGCAGTTCTTC.